This T cell receptor (beta chain) was found in a study of blood T cell repertoires in COVID-19. Sequencing used immunoSEQ multiplex PCR; TCRdb keeps in-frame clones, though not all of them. The sample shows around 200,000 clones, about 88% of them seen only once. Germline CDR1 and CDR2: SGHRS and YFSETQ. Losses at the gene ends were 6 bases for V and 1 base for J; bases not matched to a gene: 7. The length of the CDR3 is 15 residues. The sequence was obtained from a woman in her 30s who had been exposed to COVID-19. The specimen was PBMCs or T cells enriched from blood (not recorded which). This chain links TRBV5-1 with TRBJ2-5, with 9 nucleotides matching TRBD1. The CDR3 sequence: CASTGTGIIQETQYF. The CDR3 region has the DNA TGCGCCAGCACCGGGACAGGGATCATCCAAGAGACCCAGTACTTC.